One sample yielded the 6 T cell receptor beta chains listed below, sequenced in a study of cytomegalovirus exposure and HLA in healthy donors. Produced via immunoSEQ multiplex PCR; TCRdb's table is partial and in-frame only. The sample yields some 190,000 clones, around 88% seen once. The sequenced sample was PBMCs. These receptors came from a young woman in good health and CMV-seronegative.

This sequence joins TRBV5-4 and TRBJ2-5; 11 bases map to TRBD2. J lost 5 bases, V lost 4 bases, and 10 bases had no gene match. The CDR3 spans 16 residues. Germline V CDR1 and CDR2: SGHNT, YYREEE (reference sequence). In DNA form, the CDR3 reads TGTGCCAGCAGCGACGAATTCCTAGCGGGGGGTGAGACCCAGTACTTC. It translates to CASSDEFLAGGETQYF.

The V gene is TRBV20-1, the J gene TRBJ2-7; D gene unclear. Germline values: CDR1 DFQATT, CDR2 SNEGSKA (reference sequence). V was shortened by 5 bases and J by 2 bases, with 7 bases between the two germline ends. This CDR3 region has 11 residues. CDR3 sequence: CSAEGAYEQYF. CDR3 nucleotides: TGCAGTGCTGAAGGAGCCTACGAGCAGTACTTC.

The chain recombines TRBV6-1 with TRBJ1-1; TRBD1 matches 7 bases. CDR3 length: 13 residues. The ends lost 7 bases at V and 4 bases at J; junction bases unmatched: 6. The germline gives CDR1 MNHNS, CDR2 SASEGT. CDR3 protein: CASTITGVTEAFF. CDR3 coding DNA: TGTGCCAGCACAATTACAGGGGTCACTGAAGCTTTCTTT.

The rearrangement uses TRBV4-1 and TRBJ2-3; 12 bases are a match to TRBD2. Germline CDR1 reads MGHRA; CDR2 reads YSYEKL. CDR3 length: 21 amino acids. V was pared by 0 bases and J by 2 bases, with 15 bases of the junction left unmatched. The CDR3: CASSQDFELAGGPASTDTQYF. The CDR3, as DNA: TGCGCCAGCAGCCAAGATTTCGAACTAGCGGGAGGTCCGGCTTCCACAGATACGCAGTATTTT.

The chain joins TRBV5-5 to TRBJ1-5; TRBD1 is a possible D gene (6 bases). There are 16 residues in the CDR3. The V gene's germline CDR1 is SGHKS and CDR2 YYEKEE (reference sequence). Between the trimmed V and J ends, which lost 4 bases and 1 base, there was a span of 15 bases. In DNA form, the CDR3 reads TGTGCCAGCAGCCTCCGAGGGGGAGGGAGCAATCAGCCCCAGCATTTT. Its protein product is CASSLRGGGSNQPQHF.

The CDR3 region is CASSSNRGRELFF. The CDR3 region has the DNA TGTGCCAGCAGCTCAAACAGGGGTCGGGAGCTGTTTTTT. V usage is TRBV11-3 and J usage is TRBJ2-2; TRBD1 agrees at 7 bases. CDR1 SGHNT and CDR2 YENEEA come from the germline V gene. This CDR3 is 13 amino acids long. The V gene end was trimmed by 4 bases and the J gene end by 9 bases; junction bases not matched to a gene: 5.